This section outlines one TCR beta chain sequence together with its context. Its specificity is not known. Looked up from germline, CDR1 is SQVTM and CDR2 is ANQGSEA. The CDR3 is made up of 15 amino acids. Trimming removed 8 bases from V and 1 base from J; junction bases left unmatched: 10. Documented time point: persistent/refractory GD, antithyroid drugs over 5 years with positive TRAb. RNA from PBMCs was the source of the TCR library. This entry belongs to a study of regulatory T cells in long-lasting Graves disease. Overall study results and limits: Persistent patients shared more public clonotypes (2,741) than newly diagnosed patients (over 900).

For TCR beta, libraries came from iRepertoire HTBI primers and Arm-PCR of CDR3 regions. Each CDR3 protein is one row after TCRdb ran MiXCR on the multiplex PCR reads. Of around 430,000 distinct CDR3 sequences listed, approximately 23% are singletons. This receptor was identified in a female donor with Graves disease. The chain uses TRBV29-1 and TRBJ1-1; 10 bases match TRBD1. This specimen was peripheral blood mononuclear cells (PBMCs), taken when the disease was refractory, from a patient treated with antithyroid drugs. As DNA, the CDR3 is TGCAGCTTGACCGGGACAGGGGTAACGAACACTGAAGCTTTCTTT. Amino acid sequence: CSLTGTGVTNTEAFF.